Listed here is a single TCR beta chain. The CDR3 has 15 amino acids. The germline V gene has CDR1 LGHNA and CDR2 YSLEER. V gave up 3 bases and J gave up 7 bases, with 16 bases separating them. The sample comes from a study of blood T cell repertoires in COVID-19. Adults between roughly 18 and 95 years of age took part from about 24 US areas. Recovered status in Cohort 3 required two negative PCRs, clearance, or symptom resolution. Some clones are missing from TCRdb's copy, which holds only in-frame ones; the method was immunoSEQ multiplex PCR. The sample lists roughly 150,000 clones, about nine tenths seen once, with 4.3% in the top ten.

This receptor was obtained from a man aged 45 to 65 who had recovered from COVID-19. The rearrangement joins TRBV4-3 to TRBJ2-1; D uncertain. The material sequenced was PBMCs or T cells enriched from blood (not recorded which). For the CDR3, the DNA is TGCGCCAGCAGCCAGATAGCCGGAGCTATGAATGAGCAGTTCTTC. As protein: CASSQIAGAMNEQFF.